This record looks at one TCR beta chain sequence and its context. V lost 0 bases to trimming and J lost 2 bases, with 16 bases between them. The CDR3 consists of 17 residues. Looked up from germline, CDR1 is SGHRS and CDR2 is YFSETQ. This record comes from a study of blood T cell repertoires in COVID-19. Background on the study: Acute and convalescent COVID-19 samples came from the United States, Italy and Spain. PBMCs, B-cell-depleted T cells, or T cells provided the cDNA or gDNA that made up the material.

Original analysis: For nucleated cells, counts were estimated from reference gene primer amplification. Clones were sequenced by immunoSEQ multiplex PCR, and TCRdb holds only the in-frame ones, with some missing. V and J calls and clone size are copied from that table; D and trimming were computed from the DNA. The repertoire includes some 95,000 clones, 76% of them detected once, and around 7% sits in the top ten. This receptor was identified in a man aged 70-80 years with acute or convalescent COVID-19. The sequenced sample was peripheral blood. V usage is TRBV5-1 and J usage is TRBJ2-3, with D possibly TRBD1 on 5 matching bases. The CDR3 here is CASSLGTSGANTDTQYF. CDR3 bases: TGCGCCAGCAGCTTGGGTACCAGTGGGGCCAACACAGATACGCAGTATTTT.